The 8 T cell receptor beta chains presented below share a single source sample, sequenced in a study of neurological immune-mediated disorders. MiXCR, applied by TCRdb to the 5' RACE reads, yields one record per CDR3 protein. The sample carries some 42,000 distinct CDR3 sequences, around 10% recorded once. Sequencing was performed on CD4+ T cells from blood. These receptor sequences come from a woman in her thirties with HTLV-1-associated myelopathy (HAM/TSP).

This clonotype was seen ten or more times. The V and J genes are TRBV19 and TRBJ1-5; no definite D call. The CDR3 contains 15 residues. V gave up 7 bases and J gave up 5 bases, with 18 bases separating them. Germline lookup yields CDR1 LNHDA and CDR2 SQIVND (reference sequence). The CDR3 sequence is CASNFRELGDQPQHF. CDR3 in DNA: TGTGCCAGTAATTTCCGGGAGCTCGGAGATCAGCCCCAGCATTTT.

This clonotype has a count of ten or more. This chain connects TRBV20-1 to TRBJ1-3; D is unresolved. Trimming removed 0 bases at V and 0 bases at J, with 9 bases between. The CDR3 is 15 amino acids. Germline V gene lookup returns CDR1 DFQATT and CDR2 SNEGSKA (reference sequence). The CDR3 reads CSARDRSTSGNTIYF. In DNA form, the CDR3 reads TGCAGTGCTAGAGACAGGTCCACCTCTGGAAACACCATATATTTT.

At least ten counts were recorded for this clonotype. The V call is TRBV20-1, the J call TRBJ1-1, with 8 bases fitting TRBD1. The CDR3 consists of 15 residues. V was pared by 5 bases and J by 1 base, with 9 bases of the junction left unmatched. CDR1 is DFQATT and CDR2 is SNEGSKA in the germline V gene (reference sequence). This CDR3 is CSAAGPGGRNTEAFF. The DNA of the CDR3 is TGCAGTGCTGCGGGGCCAGGGGGCAGGAACACTGAAGCTTTCTTT.

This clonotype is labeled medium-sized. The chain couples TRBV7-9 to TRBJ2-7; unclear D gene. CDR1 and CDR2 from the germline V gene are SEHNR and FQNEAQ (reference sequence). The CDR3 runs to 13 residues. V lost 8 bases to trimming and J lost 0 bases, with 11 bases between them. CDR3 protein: CASDSFISYEQYF. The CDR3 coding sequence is TGTGCCAGCGACTCTTTCATCTCCTACGAGCAGTACTTC.

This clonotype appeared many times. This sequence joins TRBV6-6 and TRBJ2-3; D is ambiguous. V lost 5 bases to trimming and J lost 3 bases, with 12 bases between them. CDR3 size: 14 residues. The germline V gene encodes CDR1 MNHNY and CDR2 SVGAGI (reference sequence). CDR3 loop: CASSPQRRTDTQYF. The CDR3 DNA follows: TGTGCCAGCAGTCCGCAGAGAAGGACAGATACGCAGTATTTT.

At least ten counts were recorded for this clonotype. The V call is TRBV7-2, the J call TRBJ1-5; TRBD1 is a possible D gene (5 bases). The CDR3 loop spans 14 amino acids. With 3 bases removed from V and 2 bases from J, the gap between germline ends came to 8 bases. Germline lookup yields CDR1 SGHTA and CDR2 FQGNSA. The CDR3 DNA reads TGTGCCAGCAGCTTCGGGGCGCGCAATCAGCCCCAGCATTTT. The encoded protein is CASSFGARNQPQHF.

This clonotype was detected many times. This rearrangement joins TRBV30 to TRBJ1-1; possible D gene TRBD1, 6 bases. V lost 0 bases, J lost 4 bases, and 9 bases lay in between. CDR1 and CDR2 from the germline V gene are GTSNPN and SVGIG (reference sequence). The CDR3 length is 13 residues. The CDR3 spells CAWSVQGSTEAFF. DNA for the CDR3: TGTGCCTGGAGTGTACAGGGCAGCACTGAAGCTTTCTTT.

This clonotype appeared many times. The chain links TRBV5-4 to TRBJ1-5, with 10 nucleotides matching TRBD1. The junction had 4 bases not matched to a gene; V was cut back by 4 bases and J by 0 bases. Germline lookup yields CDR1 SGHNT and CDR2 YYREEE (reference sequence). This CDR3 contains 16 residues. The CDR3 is CASSIWTGGSNQPQHF. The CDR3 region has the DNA TGTGCCAGCAGCATCTGGACAGGGGGTAGCAATCAGCCCCAGCATTTT.